This entry is about one TCR beta chain. This clonotype came up many times. Its antigen remains unidentified. No base quality information exists; no much larger clone differs at one position. The library relied on RT-PCR. The sequencer listed for this sample is Illumina HiSeq 2500. TCRdb handled the public reads itself, with Q25 trimming in fastp and clone calling in MiXCR, and kept productive beta chains. All rows with the same CDR3 protein become a single entry with the most common DNA and genes. Across this sample there are 630,000 or so distinct CDR3 sequences, with about 15% seen only once. The ten biggest clones cover approximately 10% of the sample. The sample is drawn from a study of response to subunit inactivated influenza vaccine (dated by TCRdb to 2016 to 2019). Study-wide context: The study used deep quantitative T cell receptor repertoire profiling to track responses to a trivalent subunit inactivated influenza vaccine.

The paper's findings and limits, for the study overall: According to the authors, only a limited number of new T cells may be recruited by each seasonal influenza vaccination.

CDR1 and CDR2 are drawn from the germline V gene: SNHLY, FYNNEI. Including cysteine and phenylalanine, the CDR3 has 15 amino acids. The sequence is cut down to CDR3 DNA, 45 bases in frame from base 1. Cut back by 5 bases and 0 bases, the V and J ends lie 12 bases apart. The clonotype comes from a middle-aged man who received an inactivated influenza vaccine. Donor details come from another sample of the same person, matched by shared clones. This specimen consisted of PBMCs from blood, obtained about 12 days after vaccination. The chain couples TRBV2 to TRBJ2-3; perhaps TRBD2 is the D gene, with 6 bases matching. The bases read TGTGCCAGCAGTCGCGGGACTTCTAGCACAGATACGCAGTATTTT. Translated, it gives CASSRGTSSTDTQYF. Reference TRBV2 and TRBJ2-3 proteins supply the regions before and after the CDR3; the full variable domain is: EPEVTQTPSHQVTQMGQEVILRCVPISNHLYFYWYRQILGQKVEFLVSFYNNEISEKSEIFDDQFSVERPDGSNFTLKIRSTKLEDSAMYFCASSRGTSSTDTQYFGPGTRLTVL.